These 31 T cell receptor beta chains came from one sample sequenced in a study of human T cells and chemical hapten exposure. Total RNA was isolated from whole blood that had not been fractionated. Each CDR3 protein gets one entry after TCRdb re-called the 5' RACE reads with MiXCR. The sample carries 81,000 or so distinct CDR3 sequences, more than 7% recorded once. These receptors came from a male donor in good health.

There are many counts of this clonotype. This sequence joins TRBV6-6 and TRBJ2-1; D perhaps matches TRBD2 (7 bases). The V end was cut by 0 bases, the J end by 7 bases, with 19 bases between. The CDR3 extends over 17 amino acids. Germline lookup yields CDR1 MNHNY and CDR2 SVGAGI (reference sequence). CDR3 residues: CASSYSTSAKGDNEQFF. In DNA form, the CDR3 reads TGTGCCAGCAGTTACTCTACTAGCGCCAAGGGGGATAATGAGCAGTTCTTC.

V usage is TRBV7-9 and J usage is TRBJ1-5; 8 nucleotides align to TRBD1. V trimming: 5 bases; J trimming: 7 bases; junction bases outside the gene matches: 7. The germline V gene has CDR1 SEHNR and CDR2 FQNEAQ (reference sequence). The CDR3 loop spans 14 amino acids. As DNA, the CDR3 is TGTGCCAGCAGCCAGGACAGGGAGGGACAGCCCCAGCATTTT. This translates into CASSQDREGQPQHF.

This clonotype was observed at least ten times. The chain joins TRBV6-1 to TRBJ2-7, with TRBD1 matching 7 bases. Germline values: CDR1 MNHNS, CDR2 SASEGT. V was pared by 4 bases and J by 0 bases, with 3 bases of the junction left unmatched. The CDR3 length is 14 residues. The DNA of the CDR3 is TGTGCCAGCAGTGCCGGGACAGACTCCTACGAGCAGTACTTC. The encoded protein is CASSAGTDSYEQYF.

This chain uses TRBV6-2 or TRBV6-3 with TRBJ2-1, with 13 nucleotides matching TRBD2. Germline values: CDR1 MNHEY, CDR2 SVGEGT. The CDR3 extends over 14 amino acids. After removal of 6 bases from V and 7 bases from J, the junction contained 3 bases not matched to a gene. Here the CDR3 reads CASRPGLAGNEQFF. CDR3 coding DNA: TGTGCCAGCAGGCCGGGACTAGCGGGGAATGAGCAGTTCTTC.

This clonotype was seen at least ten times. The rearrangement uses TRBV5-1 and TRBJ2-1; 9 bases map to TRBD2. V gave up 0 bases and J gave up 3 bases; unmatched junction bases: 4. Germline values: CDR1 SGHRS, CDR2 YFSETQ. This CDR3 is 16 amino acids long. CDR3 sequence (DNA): TGCGCCAGCAGCTTGGAGGTGACTAGCGGCTACAATGAGCAGTTCTTC. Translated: CASSLEVTSGYNEQFF.

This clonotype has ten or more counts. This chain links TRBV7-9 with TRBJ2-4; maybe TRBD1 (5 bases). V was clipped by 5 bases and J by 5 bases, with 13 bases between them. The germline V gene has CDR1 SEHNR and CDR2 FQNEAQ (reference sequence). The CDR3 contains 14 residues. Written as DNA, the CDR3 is TGTGCCAGCAGCCTCGACAGCTGGCAAAACATTCAGTACTTC. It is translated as CASSLDSWQNIQYF.

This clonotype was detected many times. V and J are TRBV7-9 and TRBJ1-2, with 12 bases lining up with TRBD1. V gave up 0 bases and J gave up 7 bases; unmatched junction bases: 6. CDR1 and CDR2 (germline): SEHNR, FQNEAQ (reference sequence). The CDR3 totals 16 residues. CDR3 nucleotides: TGTGCCAGCAGCTTAGCACCCGGGACAGGGGGCTTTGGCTACACCTTC. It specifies CASSLAPGTGGFGYTF. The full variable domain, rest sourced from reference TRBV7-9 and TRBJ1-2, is DTGVSQNPRHKITKRGQNVTFRCDPISEHNRLYWYRQTLGQGPEFLTYFQNEAQLEKSRLLSDRFSAERPKGSFSTLEIQRTEQGDSAMYLCASSLAPGTGGFGYTFGSGTRLTVV.

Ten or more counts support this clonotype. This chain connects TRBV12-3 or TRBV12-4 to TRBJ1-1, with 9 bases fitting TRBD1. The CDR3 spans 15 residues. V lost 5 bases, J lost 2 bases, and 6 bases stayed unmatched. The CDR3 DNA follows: TGTGCCAGCAGTCAGGGACAGGGAAGCAACACTGAAGCTTTCTTT. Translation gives CASSQGQGSNTEAFF.

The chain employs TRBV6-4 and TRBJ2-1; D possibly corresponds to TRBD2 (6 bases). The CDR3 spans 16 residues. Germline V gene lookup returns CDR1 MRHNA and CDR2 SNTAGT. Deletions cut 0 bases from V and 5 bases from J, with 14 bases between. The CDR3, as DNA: TGTGCCAGCAGTGACTCGATCACTAGCCGGGACAATGAGCAGTTCTTC. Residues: CASSDSITSRDNEQFF.

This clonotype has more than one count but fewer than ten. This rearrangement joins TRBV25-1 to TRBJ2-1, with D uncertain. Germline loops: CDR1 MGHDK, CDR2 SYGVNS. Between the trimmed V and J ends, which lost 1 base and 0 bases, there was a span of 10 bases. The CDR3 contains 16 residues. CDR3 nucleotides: TGTGCCAGCAGTGAATCACAGCTTAGCTCCTACAATGAGCAGTTCTTC. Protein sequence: CASSESQLSSYNEQFF.

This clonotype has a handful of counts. Written as DNA, the CDR3 is TGTGCCAGCAGCTTGAGGCGATATCAGCCCCAGCATTTT. Its protein product is CASSLRRYQPQHF. The chain is built from TRBV7-2 and TRBJ1-5; D not certain. The CDR3 is made up of 13 amino acids. The V end lost 3 bases, the J end lost 5 bases, and 8 bases lay between the germline ends. In germline, CDR1 is SGHTA, CDR2 FQGNSA.

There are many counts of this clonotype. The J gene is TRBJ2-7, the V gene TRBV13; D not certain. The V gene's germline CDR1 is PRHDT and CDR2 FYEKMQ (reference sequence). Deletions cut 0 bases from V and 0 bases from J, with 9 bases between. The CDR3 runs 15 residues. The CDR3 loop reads CASSLGGVSSYEQYF. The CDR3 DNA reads TGTGCCAGCAGCTTAGGCGGTGTCAGCTCCTACGAGCAGTACTTC.

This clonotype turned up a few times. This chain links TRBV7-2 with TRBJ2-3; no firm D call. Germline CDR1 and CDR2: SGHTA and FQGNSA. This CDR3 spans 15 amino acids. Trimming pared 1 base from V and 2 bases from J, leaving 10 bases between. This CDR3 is CASSLVGATTDTQYF. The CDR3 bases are TGTGCCAGCAGCTTAGTCGGTGCGACCACAGATACGCAGTATTTT. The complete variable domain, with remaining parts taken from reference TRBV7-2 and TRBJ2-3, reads GAGVSQSPSNKVTEKGKDVELRCDPISGHTALYWYRQSLGQGLEFLIYFQGNSAPDKSGLPSDRFSAERTGGSVSTLTIQRTQQEDSAVYLCASSLVGATTDTQYFGPGTRLTVL.

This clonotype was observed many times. The DNA of the CDR3 is TGTGCCAGCAGAATACCCCCCGGGGGTGAGCAGTTCTTC. This gives the protein CASRIPPGGEQFF. The chain carries TRBV6-2 or TRBV6-3 and TRBJ2-1; D possibly corresponds to TRBD2 (6 bases). In germline, CDR1 is MNHEY, CDR2 SVGEGT. The V end lost 6 bases, the J end lost 9 bases, and 15 bases lay between the germline ends. The CDR3 spans 13 residues.

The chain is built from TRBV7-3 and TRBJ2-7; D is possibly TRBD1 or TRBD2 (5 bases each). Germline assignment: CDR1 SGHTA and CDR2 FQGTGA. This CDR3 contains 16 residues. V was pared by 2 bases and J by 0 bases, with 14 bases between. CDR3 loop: CASSLDGDGASYEQYF. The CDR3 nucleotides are TGTGCCAGCAGCTTAGATGGGGACGGGGCCTCCTACGAGCAGTACTTC.

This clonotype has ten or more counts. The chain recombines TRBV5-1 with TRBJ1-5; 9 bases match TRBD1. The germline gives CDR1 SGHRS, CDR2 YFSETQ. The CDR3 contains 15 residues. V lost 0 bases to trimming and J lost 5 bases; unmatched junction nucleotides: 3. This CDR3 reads CASSLGDRVDQPQHF. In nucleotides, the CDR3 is TGCGCCAGCAGCTTGGGGGACAGGGTTGATCAGCCCCAGCATTTT.

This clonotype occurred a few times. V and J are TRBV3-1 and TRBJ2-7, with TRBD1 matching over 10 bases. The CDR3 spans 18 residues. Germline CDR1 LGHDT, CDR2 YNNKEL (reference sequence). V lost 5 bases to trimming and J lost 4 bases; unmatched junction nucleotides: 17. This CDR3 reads CASSRGPPGQGLNYEQYF. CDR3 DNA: TGTGCCAGCAGCAGGGGCCCTCCGGGACAGGGGTTGAATTACGAGCAGTACTTC.

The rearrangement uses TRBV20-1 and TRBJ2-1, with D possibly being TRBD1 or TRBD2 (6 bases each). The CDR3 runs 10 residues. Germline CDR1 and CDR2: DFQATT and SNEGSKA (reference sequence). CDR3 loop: CSAGGIEQFF. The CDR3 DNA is TGCAGCGCCGGGGGCATTGAGCAGTTCTTC.

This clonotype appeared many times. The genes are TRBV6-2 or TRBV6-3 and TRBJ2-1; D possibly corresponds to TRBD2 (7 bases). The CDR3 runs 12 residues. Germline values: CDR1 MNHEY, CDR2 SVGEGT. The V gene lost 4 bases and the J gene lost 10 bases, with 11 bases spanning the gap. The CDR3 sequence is CASSWGGAEQFF. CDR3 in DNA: TGTGCCAGCAGTTGGGGGGGCGCAGAGCAGTTCTTC.

The CDR3 nucleotides are TGTGCCAGCAGTCTCGGAGGTGACTACGAGCAGTACTTC. It translates to CASSLGGDYEQYF. The chain joins TRBV12-3 or TRBV12-4 to TRBJ2-7, with D possibly TRBD2 on 5 matching bases. The CDR3 spans 13 residues. V was clipped by 5 bases and J by 3 bases, with 11 bases between them.

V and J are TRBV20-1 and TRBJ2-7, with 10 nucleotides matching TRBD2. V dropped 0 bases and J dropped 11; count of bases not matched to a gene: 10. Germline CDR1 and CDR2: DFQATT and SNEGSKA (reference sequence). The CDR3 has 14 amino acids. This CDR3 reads CSARDRAGGREEYF. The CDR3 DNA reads TGCAGTGCTAGAGATAGAGCGGGAGGGAGGGAAGAGTACTTC.

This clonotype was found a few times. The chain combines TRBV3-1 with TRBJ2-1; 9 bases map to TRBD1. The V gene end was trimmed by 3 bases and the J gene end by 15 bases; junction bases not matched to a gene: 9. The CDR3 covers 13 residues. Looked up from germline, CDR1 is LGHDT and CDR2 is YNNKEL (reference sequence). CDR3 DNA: TGTGCCAGCAGCCAGGCCCCGGGACAGGGTCTGTTCTTC. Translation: CASSQAPGQGLFF.

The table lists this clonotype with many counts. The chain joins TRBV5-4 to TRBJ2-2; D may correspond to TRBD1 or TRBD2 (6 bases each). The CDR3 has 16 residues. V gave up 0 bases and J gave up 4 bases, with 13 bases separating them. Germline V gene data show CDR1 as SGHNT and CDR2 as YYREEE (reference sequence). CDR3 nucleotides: TGTGCCAGCAGCTTGGCCGACAAGGGGGGCACCGGGGAGCTGTTTTTT. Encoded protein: CASSLADKGGTGELFF.

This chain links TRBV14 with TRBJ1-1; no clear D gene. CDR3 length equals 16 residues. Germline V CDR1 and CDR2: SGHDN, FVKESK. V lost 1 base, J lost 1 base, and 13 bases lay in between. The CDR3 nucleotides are TGTGCCAGCAGCCAAGCAGTGGAAGAAACGAACACTGAAGCTTTCTTT. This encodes CASSQAVEETNTEAFF.

The CDR3 coding sequence is TGTGCCAGCAGCTTAAGCAGGGACAGGCGGTCTGAAGCTTTCTTT. Protein product: CASSLSRDRRSEAFF. The chain joins TRBV7-6 to TRBJ1-1; TRBD1 aligns across 8 bases. The length of the CDR3 is 15 residues. J was trimmed by 6 bases and V by 2 bases; bases with no gene match: 8. CDR1 and CDR2 (germline): SGHVS, FNYEAQ.

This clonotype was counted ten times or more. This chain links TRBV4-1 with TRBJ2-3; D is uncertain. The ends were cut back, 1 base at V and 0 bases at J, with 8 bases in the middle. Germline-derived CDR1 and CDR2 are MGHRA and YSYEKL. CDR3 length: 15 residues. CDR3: CASSQVGVSTDTQYF. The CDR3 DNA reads TGCGCCAGCAGCCAAGTTGGGGTTAGCACAGATACGCAGTATTTT.

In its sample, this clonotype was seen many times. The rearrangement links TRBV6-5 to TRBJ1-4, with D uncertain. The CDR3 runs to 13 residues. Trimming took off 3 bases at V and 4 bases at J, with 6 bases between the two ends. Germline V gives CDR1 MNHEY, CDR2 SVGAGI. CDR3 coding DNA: TGTGCCAGCAGTTATGCAATTAATGAAAAACTGTTTTTT. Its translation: CASSYAINEKLFF.

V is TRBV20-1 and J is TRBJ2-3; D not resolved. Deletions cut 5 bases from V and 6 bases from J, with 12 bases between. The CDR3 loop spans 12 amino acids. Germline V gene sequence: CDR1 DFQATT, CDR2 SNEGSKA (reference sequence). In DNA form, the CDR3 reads TGCAGTGCTCTGGCTCTTACGGATACGCAGTATTTT. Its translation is CSALALTDTQYF.

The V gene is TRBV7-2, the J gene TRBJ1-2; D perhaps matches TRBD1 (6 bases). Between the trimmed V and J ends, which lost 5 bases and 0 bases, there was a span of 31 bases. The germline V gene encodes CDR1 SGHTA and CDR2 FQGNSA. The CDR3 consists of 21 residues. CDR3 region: CASSVGGIGRDRGSANYGYTF. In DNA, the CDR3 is TGTGCCAGCAGCGTAGGGGGTATAGGTAGGGACCGAGGTTCAGCTAACTATGGCTACACCTTC.

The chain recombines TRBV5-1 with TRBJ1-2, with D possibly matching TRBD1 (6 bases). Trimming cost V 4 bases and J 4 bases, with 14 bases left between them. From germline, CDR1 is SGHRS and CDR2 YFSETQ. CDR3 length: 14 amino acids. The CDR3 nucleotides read TGCGCCAGCAGCCTTGGACAGACTCCCTATGGCTACACCTTC. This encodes CASSLGQTPYGYTF.

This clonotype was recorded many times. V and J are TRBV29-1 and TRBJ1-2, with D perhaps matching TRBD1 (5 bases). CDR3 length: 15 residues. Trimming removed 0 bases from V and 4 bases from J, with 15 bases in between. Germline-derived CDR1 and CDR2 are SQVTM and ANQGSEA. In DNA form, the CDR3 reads TGCAGCGTTGAAGAAGCAGTCAGGGCGGGCTATGGCTACACCTTC. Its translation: CSVEEAVRAGYGYTF.